These T cell receptor beta chains were read from a single sample in a study of CD8+CD57+ T cells in acquired aplastic anemia. Using its own MiXCR run on the reads, TCRdb lists one record per CDR3 protein. Of 150,000 to 200,000 distinct CDR3 sequences listed, over 60% are singletons. Material for sequencing was sorted CD4+, CD8+, or CD8+CD57+ T cells (not recorded which) from PBMCs. The origin of the receptors is a human donor with severe aplastic anemia or a healthy control (not recorded which). CDR3s include the opening cysteine and the closing phenylalanine or tryptophan. D genes are given only for firm matches. Clone size is stated in some rows and not others, as once, few, many or a class when expanded.

j_call | clone_size | cdr3_length | d_call | v_call | cdr3_nt | cdr3_aa
TRBJ2-2 | . | 15 | TRBD2 | TRBV7-9 | TGTGCCAGCAGCTATAGCGGGAGATCCACCGGGGAGCTGTTTTTT | CASSYSGRSTGELFF
TRBJ1-6 | . | 15 | . | TRBV15 | TGTGCCACCAGCAGCAGAGAGATATCGCCTTCACCCCTCCACTTT | CATSSREISPSPLHF
TRBJ1-5 | . | 14 | . | TRBV20-1 | TGCAGTGCCAGAGAAGGGGAGGGGGGCCAGCCCCAGCATTTT | CSAREGEGGQPQHF
TRBJ2-1 | . | 12 | TRBD1 | TRBV2 | TGTGCCAGCAGTGGACAGGGTCGGGAGCAGTTCTTC | CASSGQGREQFF
TRBJ2-2 | many | 14 | . | TRBV16 | TGTGCCAGCAGCCAATCCGCGGGTGCCGGGGAGCTGTTTTTT | CASSQSAGAGELFF
TRBJ2-1 | . | 14 | TRBD2 | TRBV5-4 | TGTGCCACCCAATCTAGCGGGGGGTACAATGAGCAGTTCTTC | CATQSSGGYNEQFF
TRBJ2-1 | . | 14 | . | TRBV30 | TGTGCCTGGAGCCAGGGGTTCAGCGGTGATGAGCAGTTCTTC | CAWSQGFSGDEQFF
TRBJ2-3 | many | 16 | TRBD2 | TRBV7-9 | TGTGCCAGCAGCTGGCCGGGGAGCGGGGGGACAGATACGCAGTATTTT | CASSWPGSGGTDTQYF
TRBJ2-1 | . | 13 | . | TRBV10-2 | TGCGCCAGCAGTGAGTCAGTTATCCATGAGCAGTTCTTC | CASSESVIHEQFF
TRBJ2-1 | . | 15 | TRBD2 | TRBV9 | TGTGCCAGCAGCCCCAGCGGGAAGACCTACAATGAGCAGTTCTTC | CASSPSGKTYNEQFF
TRBJ1-2 | . | 16 | . | TRBV7-2 | TGTGCCAGCAGCGTACCCGAGAGGGTTGCCCGGGGCGGCTACACCTTC | CASSVPERVARGGYTF
TRBJ1-2 | many | 13 | . | TRBV7-3 | TGTGCCAGCAGCTTACAGGGGAACTATGGCTACACCTTC | CASSLQGNYGYTF
TRBJ1-1 | . | 13 | . | TRBV19 | TGTGCCAGTAGCTACAGGCGGCCGGATGAAGCTTTCTTT | CASSYRRPDEAFF
TRBJ2-1 | . | 16 | TRBD1 | TRBV7-2 | TGTGCCAGCAGCAAGACAGGGGCGATCTTTTACAATGAGCAGTTCTTC | CASSKTGAIFYNEQFF
TRBJ1-5 | . | 15 | . | TRBV4-3 | TGCGCCAGCAGCCAAGATCGTATGGTGGGACAGCCCCAGCATTTT | CASSQDRMVGQPQHF
TRBJ2-7 | . | 13 | TRBD1 | TRBV29-1 | TGCAGCGTTGAAGAAGGGGACAGCTACGAGCAGTACTTC | CSVEEGDSYEQYF